These 18 T cell receptor beta chains share one sample of origin, sequenced in a study of CD8+ T cells in alopecia areata. Treatment here: oral pan-JAK inhibitor, 5-10 mg twice daily. The authors extracted RNA and reverse transcribed it into cDNA as the sequencing template. Generated by immunoSEQ multiplex PCR, the TCRdb table keeps only in-frame clones and is missing some. The table has about 76,000 clones, 29% seen once. Here the sequenced sample was CD8+ T cells sorted from blood, taken at week 4, from a patient treated with tofacitinib. All receptors derive from a human donor with alopecia areata.

The chain joins TRBV6-4 to TRBJ2-1, with 12 bases identical to TRBD2. The ends lost 6 bases at V and 14 bases at J; junction bases unmatched: 11. This CDR3 comprises 14 residues. Looked up from germline, CDR1 is MRHNA and CDR2 is SNTAGT. Here the CDR3 DNA reads TGTGCCAGCAGCGCCGGACTAGCGGGACGGCCGGAGTTCTTC. Its translation is CASSAGLAGRPEFF.

This clone was recorded at least ten times. The chain is built from TRBV7-2 and TRBJ2-7; D call uncertain. The germline gives CDR1 SGHTA, CDR2 FQGNSA. The germline V and J ends were trimmed by 6 bases and 2 bases, with 8 bases remaining between them. The CDR3 is 12 residues long. The CDR3: CASRDGAYEQYF. The CDR3 coding sequence is TGTGCCAGCAGGGATGGAGCCTACGAGCAGTACTTC.

V is TRBV29-1 and J is TRBJ2-3; TRBD1 might be the D (6 bases). V dropped 5 bases and J dropped 3 bases, with 12 bases sitting between them. This CDR3 spans 13 amino acids. From germline, CDR1 is SQVTM and CDR2 ANQGSEA. In DNA, the CDR3 is TGCAGCGTTCGAAGGACAGAAACAGATACGCAGTATTTT. Its translation is CSVRRTETDTQYF.

The sample holds a few counts of this clone. V gene TRBV6-1 combines with J gene TRBJ2-7; D perhaps matches TRBD2 (6 bases). CDR3 size: 16 residues. V was clipped by 2 bases and J by 5 bases, with 19 bases between them. CDR1 is MNHNS and CDR2 is SASEGT in the germline V gene. The CDR3: CASSEWRGPPPNEQYF. In DNA, the CDR3 is TGTGCCAGCAGTGAATGGAGGGGTCCACCCCCCAACGAGCAGTACTTC.

The rearrangement uses TRBV30 and TRBJ2-1, with 7 bases fitting TRBD1. V shed 0 bases, J shed 7 bases, and the junction held 15 bases outside the gene matches. This CDR3 has 17 residues. Germline V gene data show CDR1 as GTSNPN and CDR2 as SVGIG (reference sequence). As DNA, the CDR3 is TGTGCCTGGAGTGTGATCCTTGACAGGGAATCGGTGAATGAGCAGTTCTTC. Its translation is CAWSVILDRESVNEQFF.

The table lists this clone with a count of one. Given a much more abundant clone one base away, this may be a read error. This chain uses TRBV7-7 with TRBJ2-2; D uncertain. Looked up from germline, CDR1 is SSHAT and CDR2 is FNYEAQ (reference sequence). This CDR3 region has 12 residues. V shed 4 bases and J shed 4 bases, with 4 bases lying between them. CDR3 in DNA: TGTGCCAGCAGCTACGGCACCGGGGAGCTGTTTTTT. It encodes CASSYGTGELFF. Full variable domain (outside the CDR3, taken from reference TRBV7-7 and TRBJ2-2): GAGVSQSPRYKVTKRGQDVTLRCDPISSHATLYWYQQALGQGPEFLTYFNYEAQPDKSGLPSDRFSAERPEGSISTLTIQRTEQRDSAMYRCASSYGTGELFFGEGSRLTVL.

V gene TRBV29-1 combines with J gene TRBJ2-7; TRBD2 matches at 12 bases. In germline, CDR1 is SQVTM, CDR2 ANQGSEA. Unmatched junction bases numbered 3, after V lost 4 bases and J lost 5 bases. The CDR3 totals 13 residues. The CDR3 bases are TGCAGCGTTGGACTAGCGGGAGACCACGAGCAGTACTTC. Its protein product is CSVGLAGDHEQYF.

This clone was detected a few times. The chain joins TRBV7-9 to TRBJ2-7, with D perhaps TRBD1 or TRBD2 (5 bases each). In germline, CDR1 is SEHNR, CDR2 FQNEAQ (reference sequence). The CDR3 consists of 14 residues. V was shortened by 3 bases and J by 3 bases, with 12 bases between the two germline ends. The CDR3 DNA follows: TGTGCCAGCAGCTTTGAGGGGAAGCTCTACGAGCAGTACTTC. Amino acid sequence: CASSFEGKLYEQYF.

The chain joins TRBV7-9 to TRBJ2-7; the D is unclear. The CDR3 has 12 amino acids. Trimming cost V 4 bases and J 4 bases, with 8 bases left between them. Looked up from germline, CDR1 is SEHNR and CDR2 is FQNEAQ (reference sequence). CDR3 in amino acids: CASSSDQYEQYF. The CDR3 DNA sequence: TGTGCCAGCAGCTCCGATCAGTACGAGCAGTACTTC. Based on the CDR3 plus reference TRBV7-9 and TRBJ2-7, the full variable domain is DTGVSQNPRHKITKRGQNVTFRCDPISEHNRLYWYRQTLGQGPEFLTYFQNEAQLEKSRLLSDRFSAERPKGSFSTLEIQRTEQGDSAMYLCASSSDQYEQYFGPGTRLTVT.

This clone showed up just a few times. The chain has TRBV27 and TRBJ2-7; D ambiguous. The CDR3 length is 15 residues. V was cut by 4 bases and J by 7 bases, with 20 bases left in between. Per the germline V gene, CDR1 is MNHEY and CDR2 is SMNVEV (reference sequence). The CDR3, as DNA: TGTGCCAGCAGTTCCCCGGTCGCTGCCGCAGAGGAGCAGTACTTC. Translating gives CASSSPVAAAEEQYF.

The CDR3 reads CASSTTSGNPGGETQYF. CDR3 nucleotide sequence: TGTGCCAGCAGCACGACTAGCGGGAACCCCGGAGGGGAGACCCAGTACTTC. The rearrangement links TRBV7-9 to TRBJ2-5; 11 bases align to TRBD2. J gave up 5 bases and V 5 bases, and 13 bases lay outside the gene matches. Germline loops: CDR1 SEHNR, CDR2 FQNEAQ (reference sequence). CDR3 length equals 17 residues.

This chain uses TRBV29-1 with TRBJ2-3, with no clear D. Germline loops: CDR1 SQVTM, CDR2 ANQGSEA. The CDR3 has 12 residues. The V end lost 7 bases, the J end lost 12 bases, and 20 bases lay between the germline ends. The CDR3 DNA follows: TGCAGCGCCCTAGGTGGTGGAGTGGGTCAGTATTTT. Residues: CSALGGGVGQYF.

Many counts were recorded for this clone. The chain joins TRBV29-1 to TRBJ1-1, with 8 bases that match TRBD1. Germline CDR1 reads SQVTM; CDR2 reads ANQGSEA. V shed 4 bases and J 6 bases; nucleotides not matched to a gene: 1. The CDR3 is made up of 11 amino acids. The CDR3 here is CSVGQGPEAFF. The CDR3, as DNA: TGCAGCGTTGGACAGGGGCCTGAAGCTTTCTTT.

V and J are TRBV10-3 and TRBJ2-7; 8 bases agree with TRBD2. Per the germline V gene, CDR1 is ENHRY and CDR2 is SYGVKD. The CDR3 is made up of 14 amino acids. Trimming at V came to 2 bases and at J to 2 bases, leaving 2 bases not matched to a gene. CDR3 nucleotide sequence: TGTGCCATCAGTGAGGGACTAGCAGCCTACGAGCAGTACTTC. It translates to CAISEGLAAYEQYF.

In this sample, this clone turned up a few times. The rearrangement uses TRBV29-1 and TRBJ2-5; D gene unclear. In germline, CDR1 is SQVTM, CDR2 ANQGSEA. The CDR3 consists of 13 residues. V lost 6 bases and J lost 2, with 13 bases in between. CDR3 sequence reads: CSVATDGQETQYF. CDR3 nucleotide sequence: TGCAGCGTAGCGACGGATGGGCAAGAGACCCAGTACTTC.

This chain connects TRBV5-1 to TRBJ1-1; D is unclear. The CDR3 length is 13 residues. The V end was cut by 0 bases, the J end by 1 base, with 4 bases between. Germline CDR1 and CDR2: SGHRS and YFSETQ. The DNA of the CDR3 is TGCGCCAGCAGCTTGGGGAGGAACACTGAAGCTTTCTTT. Protein product: CASSLGRNTEAFF.

This clone was seen more than once but under ten times. The chain carries TRBV30 and TRBJ2-7; 7 nucleotides match TRBD1. Trimming at V came to 2 bases and at J to 5 bases, leaving 6 bases not matched to a gene. The CDR3 contains 13 residues. Germline V gives CDR1 GTSNPN, CDR2 SVGIG (reference sequence). CDR3 nucleotide sequence: TGTGCCTGGAGTTTTGTAGGGGGCGACGAGCAGTACTTC. Its protein is CAWSFVGGDEQYF.

The chain recombines TRBV25-1 with TRBJ2-1, with D perhaps TRBD2 (5 bases). Trimming cost V 4 bases and J 3 bases, with 13 bases left between them. The CDR3 runs to 15 residues. CDR1 is MGHDK, CDR2 SYGVNS, per germline. The CDR3 coding sequence is TGTGCCAGCAGTGTGGGAGCGGCCCTCTACAATGAGCAGTTCTTC. It codes for CASSVGAALYNEQFF.